One and the same sample provided the 31 T cell receptor beta chains below, sequenced in a study of OX40 agonist ivuxolimab in advanced cancers. Only in-frame clones appear in the TCRdb table, and some are missing; sequencing was by immunoSEQ multiplex PCR. In the table there are around 20,000 clones, approximately 83% of which are singletons. The source was CD4+ or CD8+ T cells sorted from blood, collected in a trial of the OX40 agonist ivuxolimab. These TCRs come from an adult with an advanced solid tumor such as melanoma, head and neck, liver or kidney cancer.

This sequence joins TRBV11-2 and TRBJ2-7; tentatively, D is TRBD2 (6 bases). The CDR3 loop spans 15 amino acids. The germline V and J ends were trimmed by 1 base and 4 bases, with 14 bases remaining between them. Per germline, CDR1 SGHAT and CDR2 FQNNGV. This chain's CDR3 is CASSLGVWRAYEQYF. CDR3 DNA sequence: TGTGCCAGCAGCTTAGGGGTTTGGAGGGCGTACGAGCAGTACTTC.

This chain joins TRBV7-9 and TRBJ2-2; TRBD2 matches at 14 bases. Germline V lookup: CDR1 SEHNR, CDR2 FQNEAQ (reference sequence). The J segment lost 7 bases and the V segment lost 8 bases, leaving 3 bases of the junction unmatched. CDR3 length equals 14 residues. Here the CDR3 reads CASGGLAGGGELFF. As DNA, the CDR3 is TGTGCCAGCGGAGGACTAGCGGGGGGCGGGGAGCTGTTTTTT. Combining the CDR3 with reference TRBV7-9 and TRBJ2-2 gives the whole variable domain DTGVSQNPRHKITKRGQNVTFRCDPISEHNRLYWYRQTLGQGPEFLTYFQNEAQLEKSRLLSDRFSAERPKGSFSTLEIQRTEQGDSAMYLCASGGLAGGGELFFGEGSRLTVL.

The rearrangement links TRBV29-1 to TRBJ2-7; unclear D gene. The CDR3 has 13 amino acids. V shed 3 bases and J shed 3 bases, with 12 bases lying between them. Per the germline V gene, CDR1 is SQVTM and CDR2 is ANQGSEA. The CDR3 DNA reads as TGCAGCGTTGAGTTGGGATTCCGCTACGAGCAGTACTTC. Its translation: CSVELGFRYEQYF.

The V gene is TRBV21-1, the J gene TRBJ2-5; TRBD1 is taken as the D call from the table, unchecked against the DNA. The assigned J gene may be wrong: the sequence end matches TRBJ2-7 better. TRBV21-1 is designated a pseudogene. The CDR3 runs to 17 residues. CDR3 sequence (DNA): TGTGCCAGCAGCAAAGACCTTGCTAGGCAGGGGGACAACGAGCAGTACTTC. Its translation: CASSKDLARQGDNEQYF.

The chain employs TRBV21-1 and TRBJ2-6; TRBD1, the D gene given by the table, was not confirmed from the DNA. TRBV21-1 is termed a pseudogene. The CDR3 is made up of 18 amino acids. For the CDR3, the DNA is TGTGCCAGCAGCAAAAGGCAGGGTATAAGGGCTGGGGCCAACGTCCTGACTTTC. Translation: CASSKRQGIRAGANVLTF.

This sequence joins TRBV6-6 and TRBJ1-2; perhaps TRBD1 as D (5 bases). This CDR3 is built from 13 residues. CDR1 MNHNY and CDR2 SVGAGI come from the germline V gene (reference sequence). V gave up 10 bases and J gave up 2 bases, with 14 bases separating them. The CDR3 nucleotides read TGTGCCACCGAAACCGGGGGAAACTATGGCTACACCTTC. Protein product: CATETGGNYGYTF.

The chain employs TRBV6-6 and TRBJ1-6; D is undetermined. CDR3 length: 14 amino acids. Trimming stripped 0 bases from V and 12 bases from J, with 12 bases between. Looked up from germline, CDR1 is MNHNY and CDR2 is SVGAGI (reference sequence). The CDR3, as DNA: TGTGCCAGCAGTTACTCGGCCGGGCGGGGACCCCTCCACTTT. It is translated as CASSYSAGRGPLHF.

CDR3 DNA: TGTGCCAGCAGTATACTTGTGGGGGAATACTCCGGGGCCAACGTCCTGACTTTC. Residues: CASSILVGEYSGANVLTF. This chain links TRBV27 with TRBJ2-6; D tentatively reads TRBD1 or TRBD2 (5 bases each). Trimming cost V 5 bases and J 4 bases, with 21 bases left between them. Germline V gives CDR1 MNHEY, CDR2 SMNVEV (reference sequence). The CDR3 has 18 residues.

The rearrangement joins TRBV6-5 to TRBJ1-1; no firm D call. The CDR3 consists of 12 residues. The V end was cut by 6 bases, the J end by 8 bases, with 13 bases between. Germline assignment: CDR1 MNHEY and CDR2 SVGAGI. CDR3 in amino acids: CASSSTPREAFF. The CDR3 nucleotides read TGTGCCAGCAGCTCAACACCCCGGGAAGCTTTCTTT.

CDR3 bases: TGTGCCAGCAGCGTAGGAGCTTCTGGGGCCAACGTCCTGACTTTC. Protein product: CASSVGASGANVLTF. This chain joins TRBV9 and TRBJ2-6; no reliable D call. The CDR3 is 15 amino acids. V dropped 0 bases and J dropped 1 base, with 5 bases sitting between them. CDR1 and CDR2 from the germline V gene are SGDLS and YYNGEE.

The chain links TRBV15 to TRBJ2-7, with 8 bases aligning to TRBD1. J gave up 5 bases and V 0 bases, and 6 bases lay outside the gene matches. Germline CDR1 LNHNV, CDR2 YYDKDF (reference sequence). This CDR3 region has 15 residues. The CDR3 bases are TGTGCCACCAGCAGAGACCGGACAGGGTTCGACGAGCAGTACTTC. Its translation: CATSRDRTGFDEQYF.

The sample holds one count of this clone. The chain is built from TRBV10-1 and TRBJ1-2; no definite D call. There are 11 residues in the CDR3. In germline, CDR1 is WNHNN, CDR2 SYGVQD (reference sequence). V was pared by 2 bases and J by 8 bases, with 6 bases between. CDR3 nucleotide sequence: TGCGCCAGCAGTGAGGTTCGGGGCTACACCTTC. This sequence encodes CASSEVRGYTF.

The J gene is TRBJ1-3, the V gene TRBV9, with 8 bases matching TRBD1. This CDR3 is 16 amino acids long. Germline CDR1 SGDLS, CDR2 YYNGEE. V trimming: 1 base; J trimming: 2 bases; junction bases outside the gene matches: 5. This CDR3 is CASSVLLQGAGNTIYF. CDR3 nucleotides: TGTGCCAGCAGCGTATTACTACAGGGGGCTGGAAACACCATATATTTT.

The chain carries TRBV5-1 and TRBJ2-2; 14 bases are a match to TRBD2. Germline V gives CDR1 SGHRS, CDR2 YFSETQ. V was pared by 0 bases and J by 6 bases, with 7 bases of the junction left unmatched. This CDR3 is built from 18 residues. As DNA, the CDR3 is TGCGCCAGCAGCTTGGGGACTAGCGGGAGGCACATTTCCGGGGAGCTGTTTTTT. Translating gives CASSLGTSGRHISGELFF.

The chain combines TRBV21-1 with TRBJ2-7; TRBD2, the table's D call, lacks a check against the DNA. TRBV21-1 represents a pseudogene. The CDR3 spans 15 residues. CDR3 protein: CASSKTGTEPYEQYF. As DNA, the CDR3 is TGTGCCAGCAGCAAAACCGGGACTGAACCCTACGAGCAGTACTTC.

The CDR3: CASSYFDGANVLTF. The CDR3 region has the DNA TGTGCCAGCAGTTATTTTGATGGGGCCAACGTCCTGACTTTC. The gene calls are TRBV7-9 and TRBJ2-6; D gene ambiguous. Trimming took 6 bases from V and 3 from J, leaving 9 bases between them. The CDR3 has 14 residues. Germline V CDR1 and CDR2: SEHNR, FQNEAQ (reference sequence).

This sequence joins TRBV4-3 and TRBJ1-2; TRBD1 might be the D (6 bases). This CDR3 is 13 amino acids long. Germline CDR1 LGHNA, CDR2 YSLEER. V lost 0 bases and J 8 bases, leaving 10 bases between the germline ends. CDR3 loop: CASSQERGWGYTF. The CDR3 DNA reads TGCGCCAGCAGCCAAGAAAGGGGGTGGGGCTACACCTTC.

By its share, this clone is medium-sized. V is TRBV4-3 and J is TRBJ2-2; D is possibly TRBD1 or TRBD2 (6 bases each). V was pared by 4 bases and J by 7 bases, with 13 bases between. Germline CDR1 reads LGHNA; CDR2 reads YSLEER. CDR3 length: 14 amino acids. As DNA, the CDR3 is TGCGCCAGCAGCCTCGTACAGGGAGGCGGGGAGCTGTTTTTT. This sequence encodes CASSLVQGGGELFF.

The rearrangement joins TRBV11-2 to TRBJ2-4; no definite D call. CDR1 is SGHAT, CDR2 FQNNGV, per germline. The length of the CDR3 is 14 residues. V shed 5 bases and J shed 9 bases, with 17 bases lying between them. The CDR3 spells CASSRDPTESIQYF. In nucleotides, the CDR3 is TGTGCCAGCAGCCGCGACCCTACAGAAAGCATTCAGTACTTC.

The rearrangement links TRBV9 to TRBJ2-5; 9 nucleotides match TRBD2. The CDR3 contains 17 residues. Germline V CDR1 and CDR2: SGDLS, YYNGEE. The junction had 9 bases not matched to a gene; V was cut back by 1 base and J by 2 bases. CDR3 DNA sequence: TGTGCCAGCAGCGTAATCCCCCTAGCGGGGTTTCAAGAGACCCAGTACTTC. It is translated as CASSVIPLAGFQETQYF.

As for this clone: One end of the junction is discordant with germline, which a read error may explain. Other DNA sequences in this sample translate to the same CDR3. The gene calls are TRBV5-4 and TRBJ1-4; the match to TRBD1 covers 8 bases. The CDR3 loop spans 15 amino acids. Germline assignment: CDR1 SGHNT and CDR2 YYREEE (reference sequence). CDR3 amino acids: CASSKTGVRNEKLFF. Here the CDR3 DNA reads TGTGCCAGCAGCAAGACAGGGGTACGAAATGAGAAACTGTTTTTT.

A note on this clone: A read error may account for a junction end that differs from germline. This chain connects TRBV7-7 to TRBJ2-5; the match to TRBD1 covers 9 bases. The CDR3 totals 13 residues. Germline values: CDR1 SSHAT, CDR2 FNYEAQ (reference sequence). The CDR3 DNA sequence: TGTGCTAGCAGCACGGGACAGGGAAAGACCCAGTACTTC. Protein product: CASSTGQGKTQYF.

The chain combines TRBV6-5 with TRBJ1-5; D remains unclear. The CDR3 sequence is 14 residues long. Germline V gene lookup returns CDR1 MNHEY and CDR2 SVGAGI. V was clipped by 1 base and J by 9 bases, with 13 bases between them. The CDR3 is CASSYLPEGRPQHF. CDR3 bases: TGTGCCAGCAGTTACTTGCCGGAAGGGCGGCCCCAGCATTTT.

This clone was detected only once. The chain couples TRBV9 to TRBJ1-2; TRBD1 aligns across 7 bases. CDR1 is SGDLS, CDR2 YYNGEE, per germline. The CDR3 consists of 16 residues. V shed 4 bases, J shed 4 bases, and the junction held 13 bases outside the gene matches. CDR3 in amino acids: CASSIVVGQICYGYTF. The CDR3 coding sequence is TGTGCCAGCAGCATAGTGGTGGGACAGATATGCTATGGCTACACCTTC.

The rearrangement joins TRBV7-2 to TRBJ2-3; 11 nucleotides align to TRBD2. Losses at the gene ends were 3 bases for V and 0 bases for J; bases not matched to a gene: 8. Germline V gene sequence: CDR1 SGHTA, CDR2 FQGNSA. The CDR3 length is 18 residues. CDR3 amino acids: CASSFLPSGGTSTDTQYF. The CDR3 nucleotides are TGTGCCAGCAGCTTCCTTCCTAGCGGGGGGACTAGCACAGATACGCAGTATTTT.

V usage is TRBV4-3 and J usage is TRBJ2-7; a possible D gene is TRBD1 (6 bases). The V gene's germline CDR1 is LGHNA and CDR2 YSLEER. The CDR3 is made up of 14 amino acids. The V and J ends lost 1 base and 2 bases respectively, with 9 bases between them. Here the CDR3 DNA reads TGCGCCAGCAGCCAAGCCACAGGGACCTACGAGCAGTACTTC. Protein product: CASSQATGTYEQYF.

The chain couples TRBV7-3 to TRBJ2-4; 11 nucleotides align to TRBD2. The CDR3 covers 13 residues. J lost 8 bases, V lost 5 bases, and 2 bases had no gene match. Germline V lookup: CDR1 SGHTA, CDR2 FQGTGA. CDR3 sequence (DNA): TGTGCCAGCAGCCCGACTAGCGGGGACATTCAGTACTTC. This codes for CASSPTSGDIQYF.

J is TRBJ1-3 and V is TRBV19; D is possibly TRBD1 (5 bases). Germline V CDR1 and CDR2: LNHDA, SQIVND (reference sequence). V gave up 6 bases and J gave up 4 bases, with 16 bases separating them. CDR3 length: 15 residues. CDR3 nucleotides: TGTGCCAGTAGCCTAGTCCAGGGAATCGGAAACACCATATATTTT. The encoded protein is CASSLVQGIGNTIYF.

The chain combines TRBV5-1 with TRBJ2-3; TRBD1 is a possible D gene (6 bases). Trimming removed 4 bases from V and 4 bases from J, with 10 bases in between. CDR1 is SGHRS and CDR2 is YFSETQ in the germline V gene. This CDR3 comprises 13 residues. Here the CDR3 DNA reads TGCGCCAGCAGCCCGGACAGAGCAGATACGCAGTATTTT. Protein product: CASSPDRADTQYF.

V and J are TRBV5-6 and TRBJ1-5, with D tentatively TRBD1 (5 bases). V lost 0 bases and J 11 bases, leaving 15 bases between the germline ends. Germline V lookup: CDR1 SGHDT, CDR2 YYEEEE. This CDR3 has 14 amino acids. CDR3 DNA sequence: TGTGCCAGCAGCTTGGGAGGGCAGGGAAGGACCCAGCATTTT. Residues: CASSLGGQGRTQHF.

This clone came up a few times. The genes are TRBV14 and TRBJ2-2; D is undetermined. Per germline, CDR1 SGHDN and CDR2 FVKESK. The CDR3 has 14 amino acids. The V end was cut by 1 base, the J end by 5 bases, with 8 bases between. The CDR3 is CASSQARLTGELFF. In nucleotides, the CDR3 is TGTGCCAGCAGCCAAGCTCGCTTAACCGGGGAGCTGTTTTTT.